This T cell receptor beta chain was recorded in a study of glioma-infiltrating T cells. Study-level results: Gliomas, especially low-grade, showed above-expected tissue-blood divergence; non-neoplastic patients showed below. Only very few CDR3 sequences appeared in both tissue and blood.

Using RNA template, CDR3s of TCR alpha and beta were amplified with iRepertoire arm-PCR. TCRdb reprocessed the multiplex PCR reads with MiXCR, giving one entry per CDR3 protein. The sample lists some 150,000 distinct CDR3 sequences, 35% to 50% occurring once. V shed 4 bases and J shed 6 bases, with 10 bases lying between them. CDR1 is MDHEN and CDR2 is SYDVKM in the germline V gene. This CDR3 is built from 13 residues. Note on this clonotype: The antigen remains undetermined.

The source material was glioma tissue, nonneoplastic brain tissue, or PBMCs (not recorded which). The genes are TRBV28 and TRBJ1-5, with D possibly matching TRBD1 (6 bases). This TCR came from a human donor with low-grade glioma or glioblastoma, undergoing nonglioma brain surgery, or in good health (not recorded which). CDR3 sequence: CASSSGQSQPQHF. In nucleotides, the CDR3 is TGTGCCAGCAGTTCCGGACAGAGTCAGCCCCAGCATTTT.